This section outlines one T cell receptor (beta chain) sequence together with its context. Its specificity is not known. Trimming removed 0 bases at V and 4 bases at J, with 9 bases between. Germline V gene sequence: CDR1 SGHDN, CDR2 FVKESK. There are 14 residues in the CDR3. The sample is drawn from a study of T cell repertoires in cytomegalovirus infection. Looking at the study overall: CMV epitopes in the study were HLA-C-restricted (recently identified) and HLA-B-restricted (well studied). Matching HLA type, along with CMV infection, was indicated by public TCR beta signatures. Broader study findings: In two of eight donors, the top clonotype was HLA-C-restricted CMV-specific.

TCRdb called the reads again in MiXCR, with one record for every CDR3 protein. In the table there are about 480,000 distinct CDR3 sequences, about 33% of which are singletons. The sample consisted of cultured PBMCs, taken from culture after CMV antigen stimulation. The sequence was collected from a human donor in good health (CMV status not recorded). Some clones in this sample may be carry-over from other donors' samples. The chain is built from TRBV14 and TRBJ1-2; D is ambiguous. The CDR3: CASSQDHSLYGYTF. CDR3 sequence (DNA): TGTGCCAGCAGCCAAGATCACAGTCTCTATGGCTACACCTTC.